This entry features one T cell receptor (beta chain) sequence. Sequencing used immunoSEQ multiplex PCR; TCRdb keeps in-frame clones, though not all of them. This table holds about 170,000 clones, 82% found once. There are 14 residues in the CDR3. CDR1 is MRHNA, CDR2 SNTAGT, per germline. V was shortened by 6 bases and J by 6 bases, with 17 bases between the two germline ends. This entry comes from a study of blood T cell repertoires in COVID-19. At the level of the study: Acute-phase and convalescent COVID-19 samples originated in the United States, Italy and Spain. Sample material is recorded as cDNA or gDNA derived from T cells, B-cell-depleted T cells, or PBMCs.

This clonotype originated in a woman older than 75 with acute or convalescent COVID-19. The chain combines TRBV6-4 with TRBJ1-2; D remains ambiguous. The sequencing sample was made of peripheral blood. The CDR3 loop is CASSARFGGDGYTF. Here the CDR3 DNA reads TGTGCCAGCAGCGCTAGATTTGGAGGCGATGGCTACACCTTC.